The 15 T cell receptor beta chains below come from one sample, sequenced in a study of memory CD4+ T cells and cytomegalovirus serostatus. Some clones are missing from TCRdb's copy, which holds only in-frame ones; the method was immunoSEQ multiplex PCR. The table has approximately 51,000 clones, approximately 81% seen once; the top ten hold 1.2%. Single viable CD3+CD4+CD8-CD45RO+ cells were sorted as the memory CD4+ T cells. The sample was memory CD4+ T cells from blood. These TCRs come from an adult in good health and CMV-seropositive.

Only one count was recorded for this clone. As DNA, the CDR3 is TGTGCCAGCAGTGAGGGGGAGACCCAGTACTTC. Translated: CASSEGETQYF. J is TRBJ2-5 and V is TRBV2; D gene unclear. Looked up from germline, CDR1 is SNHLY and CDR2 is FYNNEI. This CDR3 is 11 amino acids long. V lost 3 bases and J lost 5, with 4 bases in between.

The CDR3 DNA is TGTGCCAGCACGACAGAGAATTCACCCCTCCACTTT. It specifies CASTTENSPLHF. The V call is TRBV7-9, the J call TRBJ1-6; TRBD1 is a possible D gene (5 bases). V was shortened by 7 bases and J by 7 bases, with 8 bases between the two germline ends. The CDR3 is 12 residues long. The germline gives CDR1 SEHNR, CDR2 FQNEAQ (reference sequence).

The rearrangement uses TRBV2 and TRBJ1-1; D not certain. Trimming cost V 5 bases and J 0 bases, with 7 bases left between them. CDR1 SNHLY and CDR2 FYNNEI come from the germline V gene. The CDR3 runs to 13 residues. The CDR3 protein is CASSWEMNTEAFF. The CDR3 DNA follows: TGTGCCAGCAGTTGGGAGATGAACACTGAAGCTTTCTTT.

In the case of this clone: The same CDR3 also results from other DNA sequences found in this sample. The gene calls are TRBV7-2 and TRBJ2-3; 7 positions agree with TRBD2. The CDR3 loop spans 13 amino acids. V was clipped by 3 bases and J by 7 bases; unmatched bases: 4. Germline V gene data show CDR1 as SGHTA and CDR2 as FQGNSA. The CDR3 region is CASSLGLRYTQYF. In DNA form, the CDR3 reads TGTGCCAGCAGCTTGGGACTACGGTATACGCAGTATTTT.

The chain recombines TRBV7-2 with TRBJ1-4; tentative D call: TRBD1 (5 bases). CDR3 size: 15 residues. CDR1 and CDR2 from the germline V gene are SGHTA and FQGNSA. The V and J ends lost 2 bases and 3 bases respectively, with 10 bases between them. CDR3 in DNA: TGTGCCAGCAGCTTAATGACAGCTTCTAATGAAAAACTGTTTTTT. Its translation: CASSLMTASNEKLFF.

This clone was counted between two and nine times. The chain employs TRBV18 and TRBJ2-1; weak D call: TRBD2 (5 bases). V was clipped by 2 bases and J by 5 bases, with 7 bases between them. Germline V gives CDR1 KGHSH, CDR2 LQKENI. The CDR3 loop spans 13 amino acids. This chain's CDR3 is CASSPLEDNEQFF. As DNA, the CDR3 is TGTGCCAGCTCACCATTGGAGGACAATGAGCAGTTCTTC.

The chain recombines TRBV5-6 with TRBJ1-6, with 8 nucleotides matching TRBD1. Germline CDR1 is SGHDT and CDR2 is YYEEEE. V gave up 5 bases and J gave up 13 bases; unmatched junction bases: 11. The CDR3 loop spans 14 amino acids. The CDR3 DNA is TGTGCCAGCAGTCGGGGACAGGTTGGAAGGCCCCTCCACTTT. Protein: CASSRGQVGRPLHF.

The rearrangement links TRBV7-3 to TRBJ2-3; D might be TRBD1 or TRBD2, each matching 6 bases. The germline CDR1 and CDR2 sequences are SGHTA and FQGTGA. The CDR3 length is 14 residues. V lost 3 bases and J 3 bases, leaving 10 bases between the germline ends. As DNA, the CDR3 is TGTGCCAGCAGCTTTGGGGGGCAGACAGATACGCAGTATTTT. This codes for CASSFGGQTDTQYF.

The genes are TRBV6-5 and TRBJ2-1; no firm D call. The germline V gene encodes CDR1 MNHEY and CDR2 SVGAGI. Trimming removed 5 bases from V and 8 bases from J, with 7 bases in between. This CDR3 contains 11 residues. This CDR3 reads CASSRRDEQFF. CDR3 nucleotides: TGTGCCAGCAGTCGCCGCGATGAGCAGTTCTTC.

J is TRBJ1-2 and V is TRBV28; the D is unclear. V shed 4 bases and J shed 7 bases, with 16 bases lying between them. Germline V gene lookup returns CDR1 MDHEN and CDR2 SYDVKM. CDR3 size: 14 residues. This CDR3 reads CASSSTEGATGYTF. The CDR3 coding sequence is TGTGCCAGCAGTTCCACCGAGGGAGCAACTGGCTACACCTTC.

Here the CDR3 reads CASLPGGSTDTQYF. The CDR3 region has the DNA TGTGCCAGCCTCCCGGGGGGTAGCACAGATACGCAGTATTTT. The chain recombines TRBV7-2 with TRBJ2-3; TRBD2 aligns across 7 bases. V lost 8 bases, J lost 0 bases, and 5 bases stayed unmatched. The CDR3 has 14 amino acids. Per germline, CDR1 SGHTA and CDR2 FQGNSA. Full variable domain (remainder filled in from reference TRBV7-2 and TRBJ2-3): GAGVSQSPSNKVTEKGKDVELRCDPISGHTALYWYRQSLGQGLEFLIYFQGNSAPDKSGLPSDRFSAERTGGSVSTLTIQRTQQEDSAVYLCASLPGGSTDTQYFGPGTRLTVL.

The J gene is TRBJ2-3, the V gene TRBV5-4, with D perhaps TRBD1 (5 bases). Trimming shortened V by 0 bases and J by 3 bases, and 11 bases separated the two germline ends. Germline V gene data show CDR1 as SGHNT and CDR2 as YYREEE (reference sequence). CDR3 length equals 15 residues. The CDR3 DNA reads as TGTGCCAGCAGCTTGGACAGGATCTCGACAGATACGCAGTATTTT. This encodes CASSLDRISTDTQYF.

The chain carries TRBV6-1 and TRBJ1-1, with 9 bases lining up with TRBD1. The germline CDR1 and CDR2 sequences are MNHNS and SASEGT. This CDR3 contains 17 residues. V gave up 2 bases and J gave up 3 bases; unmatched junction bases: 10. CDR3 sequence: CASSEFGRTGVDTEAFF. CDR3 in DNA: TGTGCCAGCAGTGAATTTGGTAGGACAGGGGTGGACACTGAAGCTTTCTTT.

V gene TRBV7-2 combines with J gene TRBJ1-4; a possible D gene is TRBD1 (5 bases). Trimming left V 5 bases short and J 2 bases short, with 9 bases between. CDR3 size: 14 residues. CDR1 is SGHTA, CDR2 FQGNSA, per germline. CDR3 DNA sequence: TGTGCCAGCAGCGTGGAGGGGACTAATGAAAAACTGTTTTTT. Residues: CASSVEGTNEKLFF.

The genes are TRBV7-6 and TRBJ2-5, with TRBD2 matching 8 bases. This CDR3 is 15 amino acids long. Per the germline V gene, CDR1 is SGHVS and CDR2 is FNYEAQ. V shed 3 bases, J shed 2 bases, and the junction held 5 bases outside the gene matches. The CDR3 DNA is TGTGCCAGCAGCTTGAGTAGCGGGGCGCAAGAGACCCAGTACTTC. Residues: CASSLSSGAQETQYF.